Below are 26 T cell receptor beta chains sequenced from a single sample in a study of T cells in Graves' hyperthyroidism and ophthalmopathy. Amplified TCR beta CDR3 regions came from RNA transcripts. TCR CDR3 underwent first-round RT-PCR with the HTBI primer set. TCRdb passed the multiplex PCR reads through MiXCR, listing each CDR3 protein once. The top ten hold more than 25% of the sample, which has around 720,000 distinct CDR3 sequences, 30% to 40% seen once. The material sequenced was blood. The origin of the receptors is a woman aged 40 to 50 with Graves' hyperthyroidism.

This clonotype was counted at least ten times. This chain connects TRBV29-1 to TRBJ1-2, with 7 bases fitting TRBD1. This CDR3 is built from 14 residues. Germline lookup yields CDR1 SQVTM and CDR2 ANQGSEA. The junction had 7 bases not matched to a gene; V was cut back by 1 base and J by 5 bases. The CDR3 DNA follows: TGCAGCGTTGAAGTCCGGGACAGACGATATGGCTACACCTTC. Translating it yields CSVEVRDRRYGYTF. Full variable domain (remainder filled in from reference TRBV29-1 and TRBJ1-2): SAVISQKPSRDICQRGTSLTIQCQVDSQVTMMFWYRQQPGQSLTLIATANQGSEATYESGFVIDKFPISRPNLTFSTLTVSNMSPEDSSIYLCSVEVRDRRYGYTFGSGTRLTVV.

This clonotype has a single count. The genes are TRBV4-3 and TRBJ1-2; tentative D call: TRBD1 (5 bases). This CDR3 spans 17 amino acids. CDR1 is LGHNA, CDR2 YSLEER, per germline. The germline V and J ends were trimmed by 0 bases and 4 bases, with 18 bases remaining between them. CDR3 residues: CASSQDTANRGLYGYTF. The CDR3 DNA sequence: TGCGCCAGCAGCCAAGATACCGCGAATAGGGGCCTCTATGGCTACACCTTC.

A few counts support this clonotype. Here the CDR3 DNA reads TGTGCTAGTGCCCAGCTTGGGTTCACTGAAGCTTTCTTT. Protein: CASAQLGFTEAFF. This rearrangement joins TRBV12-5 to TRBJ1-1; no firm D call. In germline, CDR1 is LGHNT, CDR2 FRNRAP. V lost 7 bases and J lost 4, with 13 bases in between. The CDR3 has 13 amino acids.

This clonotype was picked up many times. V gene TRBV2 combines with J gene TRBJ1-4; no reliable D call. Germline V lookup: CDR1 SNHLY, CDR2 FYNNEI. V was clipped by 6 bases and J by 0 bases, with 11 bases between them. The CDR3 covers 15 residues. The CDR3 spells CASRAPGATNEKLFF. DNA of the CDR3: TGTGCCAGCAGGGCCCCAGGTGCAACTAATGAAAAACTGTTTTTT.

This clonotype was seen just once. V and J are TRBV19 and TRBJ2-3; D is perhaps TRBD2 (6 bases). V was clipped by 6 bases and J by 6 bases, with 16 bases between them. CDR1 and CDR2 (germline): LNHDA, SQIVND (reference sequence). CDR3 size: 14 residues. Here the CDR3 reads CASRHGGYADTQYF. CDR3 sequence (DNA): TGTGCCAGTAGGCACGGGGGTTATGCGGATACGCAGTATTTT.

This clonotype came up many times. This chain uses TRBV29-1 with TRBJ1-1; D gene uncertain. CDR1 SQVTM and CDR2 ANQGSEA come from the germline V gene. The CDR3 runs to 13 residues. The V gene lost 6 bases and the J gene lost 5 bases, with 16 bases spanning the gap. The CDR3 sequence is CSVPGRQETEAFF. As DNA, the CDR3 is TGCAGCGTCCCCGGGCGACAAGAAACTGAAGCTTTCTTT.

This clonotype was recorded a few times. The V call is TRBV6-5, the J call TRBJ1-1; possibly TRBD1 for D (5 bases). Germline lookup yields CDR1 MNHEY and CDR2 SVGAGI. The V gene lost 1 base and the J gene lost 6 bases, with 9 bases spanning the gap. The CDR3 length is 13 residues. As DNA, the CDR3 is TGTGCCAGCAGTTACTTGGGGGTACCTGAAGCTTTCTTT. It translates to CASSYLGVPEAFF.

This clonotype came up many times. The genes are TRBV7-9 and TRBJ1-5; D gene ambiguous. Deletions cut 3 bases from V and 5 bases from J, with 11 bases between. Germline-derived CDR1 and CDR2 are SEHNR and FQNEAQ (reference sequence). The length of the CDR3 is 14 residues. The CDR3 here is CASSLPGSHQPQHF. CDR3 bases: TGTGCCAGCAGCTTGCCCGGGAGTCATCAGCCCCAGCATTTT.

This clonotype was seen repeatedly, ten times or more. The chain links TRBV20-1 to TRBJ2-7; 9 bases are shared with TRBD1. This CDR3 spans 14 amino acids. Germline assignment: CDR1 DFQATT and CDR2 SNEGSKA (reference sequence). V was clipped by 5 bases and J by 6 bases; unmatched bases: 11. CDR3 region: CSARRTGADGEQYF. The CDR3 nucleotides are TGCAGTGCTCGACGGACAGGGGCGGACGGCGAGCAGTACTTC.

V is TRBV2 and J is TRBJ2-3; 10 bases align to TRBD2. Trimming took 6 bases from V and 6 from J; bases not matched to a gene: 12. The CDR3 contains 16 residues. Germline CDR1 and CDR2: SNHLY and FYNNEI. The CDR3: CASRHGLAGGGDTQYF. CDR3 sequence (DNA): TGTGCCAGCAGGCACGGATTAGCGGGGGGAGGGGATACGCAGTATTTT. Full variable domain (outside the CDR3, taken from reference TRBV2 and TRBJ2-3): EPEVTQTPSHQVTQMGQEVILRCVPISNHLYFYWYRQILGQKVEFLVSFYNNEISEKSEIFDDQFSVERPDGSNFTLKIRSTKLEDSAMYFCASRHGLAGGGDTQYFGPGTRLTVL.

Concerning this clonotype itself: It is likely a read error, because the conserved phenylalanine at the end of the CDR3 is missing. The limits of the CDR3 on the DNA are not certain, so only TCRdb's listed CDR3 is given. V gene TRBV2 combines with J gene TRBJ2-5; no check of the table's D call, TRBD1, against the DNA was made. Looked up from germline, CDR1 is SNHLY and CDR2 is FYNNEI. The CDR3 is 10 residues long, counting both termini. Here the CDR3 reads CASSQWTGGA.

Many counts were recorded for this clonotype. The DNA of the CDR3 is TGCGCCAGCAGCTTCTCTGACAGAATGTATGGCTACACCTTC. Translated: CASSFSDRMYGYTF. The gene calls are TRBV5-1 and TRBJ1-2; maybe TRBD1 (5 bases). The CDR3 runs 14 residues. Between the trimmed V and J ends, which lost 2 bases and 5 bases, there was a span of 13 bases. Germline CDR1 and CDR2: SGHRS and YFSETQ.

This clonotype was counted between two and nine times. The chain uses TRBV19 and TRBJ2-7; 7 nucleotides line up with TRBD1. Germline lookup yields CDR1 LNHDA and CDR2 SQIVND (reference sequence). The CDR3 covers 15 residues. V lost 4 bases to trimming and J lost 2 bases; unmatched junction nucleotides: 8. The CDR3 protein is CASSTSGQATYEQYF. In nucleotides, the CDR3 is TGTGCCAGTAGTACCTCCGGACAGGCCACCTACGAGCAGTACTTC.

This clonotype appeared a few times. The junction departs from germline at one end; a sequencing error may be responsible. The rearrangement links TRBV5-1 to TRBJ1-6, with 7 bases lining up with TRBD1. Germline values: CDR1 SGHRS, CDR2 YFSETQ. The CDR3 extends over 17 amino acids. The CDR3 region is CASFDLSRGAYNSPLHF. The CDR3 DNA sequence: TGTGCCAGCTTCGACCTTTCCAGGGGGGCCTATAATTCACCCCTCCACTTT. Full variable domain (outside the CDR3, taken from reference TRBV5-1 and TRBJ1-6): KAGVTQTPRYLIKTRGQQVTLSCSPISGHRSVSWYQQTPGQGLQFLFEYFSETQRNKGNFPGRFSGRQFSNSRSEMNVSTLELGDSALYLCASFDLSRGAYNSPLHFGNGTRLTVT.

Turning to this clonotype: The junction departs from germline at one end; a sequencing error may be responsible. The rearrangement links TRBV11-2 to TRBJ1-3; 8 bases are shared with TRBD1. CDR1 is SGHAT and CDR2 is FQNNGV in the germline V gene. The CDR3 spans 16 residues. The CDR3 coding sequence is TGCGCCAGCAGCCGAGCCGGGACAGGCGCTGGAAACACCATATATTTT. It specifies CASSRAGTGAGNTIYF.

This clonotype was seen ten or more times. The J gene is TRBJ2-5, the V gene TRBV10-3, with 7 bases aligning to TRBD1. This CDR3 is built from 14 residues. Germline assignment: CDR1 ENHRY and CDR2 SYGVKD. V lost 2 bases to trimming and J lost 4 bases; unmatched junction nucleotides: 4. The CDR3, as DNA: TGTGCCATCAGTGAGGTACAGGGGAGAGAGACCCAGTACTTC. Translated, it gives CAISEVQGRETQYF.

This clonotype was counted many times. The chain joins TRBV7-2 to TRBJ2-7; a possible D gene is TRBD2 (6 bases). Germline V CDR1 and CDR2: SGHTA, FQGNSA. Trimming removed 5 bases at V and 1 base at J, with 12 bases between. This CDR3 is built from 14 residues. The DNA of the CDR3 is TGTGCCAGCAGCCCGGGCGGGAAGTCCTACGAGCAGTACTTC. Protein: CASSPGGKSYEQYF.

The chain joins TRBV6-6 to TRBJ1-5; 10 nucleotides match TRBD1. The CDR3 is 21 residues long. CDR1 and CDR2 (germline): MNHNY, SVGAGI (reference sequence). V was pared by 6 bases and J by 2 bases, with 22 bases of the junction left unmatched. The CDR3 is CASSSQWWGQGIGHRNQPQHF. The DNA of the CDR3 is TGTGCCAGCAGCTCTCAGTGGTGGGGACAGGGGATCGGCCATCGCAATCAGCCCCAGCATTTT.

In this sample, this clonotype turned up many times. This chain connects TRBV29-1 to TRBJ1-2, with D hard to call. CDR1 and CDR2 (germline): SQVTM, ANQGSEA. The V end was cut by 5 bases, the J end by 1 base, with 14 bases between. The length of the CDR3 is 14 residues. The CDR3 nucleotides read TGCAGCGTTTATCGCCGTGAGGATAACTATGGCTACACCTTC. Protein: CSVYRREDNYGYTF.

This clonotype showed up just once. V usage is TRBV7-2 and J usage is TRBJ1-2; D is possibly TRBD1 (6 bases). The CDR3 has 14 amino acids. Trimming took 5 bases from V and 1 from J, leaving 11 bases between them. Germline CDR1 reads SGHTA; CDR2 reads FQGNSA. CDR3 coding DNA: TGTGCCAGCAGCCACCAAGGGGGTAACTATGGCTACACCTTC. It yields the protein CASSHQGGNYGYTF. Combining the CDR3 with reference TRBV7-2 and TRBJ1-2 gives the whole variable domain GAGVSQSPSNKVTEKGKDVELRCDPISGHTALYWYRQSLGQGLEFLIYFQGNSAPDKSGLPSDRFSAERTGGSVSTLTIQRTQQEDSAVYLCASSHQGGNYGYTFGSGTRLTVV.

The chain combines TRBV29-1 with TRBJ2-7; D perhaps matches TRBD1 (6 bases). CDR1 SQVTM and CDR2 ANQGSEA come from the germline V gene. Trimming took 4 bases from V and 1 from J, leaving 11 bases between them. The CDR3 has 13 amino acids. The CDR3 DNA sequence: TGCAGCGTTGGTCAGGGGATATCCTACGAGCAGTACTTC. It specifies CSVGQGISYEQYF.

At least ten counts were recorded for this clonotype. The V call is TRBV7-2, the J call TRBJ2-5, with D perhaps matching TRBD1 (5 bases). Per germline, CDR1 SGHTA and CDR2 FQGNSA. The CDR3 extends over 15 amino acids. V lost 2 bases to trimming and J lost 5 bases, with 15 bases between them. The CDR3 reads CASSLRAGRRETQYF. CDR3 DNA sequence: TGTGCCAGCAGCTTAAGGGCAGGGCGTAGGGAGACCCAGTACTTC.

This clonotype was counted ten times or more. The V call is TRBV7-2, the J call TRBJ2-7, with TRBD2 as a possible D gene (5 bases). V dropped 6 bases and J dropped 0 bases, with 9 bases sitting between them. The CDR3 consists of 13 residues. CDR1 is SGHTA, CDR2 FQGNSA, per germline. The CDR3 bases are TGTGCCAGCAGGCTAGCATCCTCCTACGAGCAGTACTTC. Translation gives CASRLASSYEQYF.

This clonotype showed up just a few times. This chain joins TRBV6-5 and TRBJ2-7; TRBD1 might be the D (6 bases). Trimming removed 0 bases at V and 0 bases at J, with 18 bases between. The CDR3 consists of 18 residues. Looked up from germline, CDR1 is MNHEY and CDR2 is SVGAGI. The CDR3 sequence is CASSYSSPLQGSSYEQYF. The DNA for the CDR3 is TGTGCCAGCAGTTACTCGAGTCCGTTACAGGGAAGCTCCTACGAGCAGTACTTC.

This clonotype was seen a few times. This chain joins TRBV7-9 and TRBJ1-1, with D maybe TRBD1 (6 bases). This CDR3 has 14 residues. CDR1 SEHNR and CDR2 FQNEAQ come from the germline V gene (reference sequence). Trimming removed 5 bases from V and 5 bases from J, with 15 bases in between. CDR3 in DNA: TGTGCCAGCAGCGGTAACAGGGAAGTTACTGAAGCTTTCTTT. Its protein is CASSGNREVTEAFF.

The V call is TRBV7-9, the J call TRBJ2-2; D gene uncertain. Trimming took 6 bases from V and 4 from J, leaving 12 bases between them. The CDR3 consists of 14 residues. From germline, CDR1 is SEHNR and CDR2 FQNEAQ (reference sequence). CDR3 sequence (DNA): TGTGCCAGCAGGTCGGGCCTATCCACCGGGGAGCTGTTTTTT. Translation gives CASRSGLSTGELFF.